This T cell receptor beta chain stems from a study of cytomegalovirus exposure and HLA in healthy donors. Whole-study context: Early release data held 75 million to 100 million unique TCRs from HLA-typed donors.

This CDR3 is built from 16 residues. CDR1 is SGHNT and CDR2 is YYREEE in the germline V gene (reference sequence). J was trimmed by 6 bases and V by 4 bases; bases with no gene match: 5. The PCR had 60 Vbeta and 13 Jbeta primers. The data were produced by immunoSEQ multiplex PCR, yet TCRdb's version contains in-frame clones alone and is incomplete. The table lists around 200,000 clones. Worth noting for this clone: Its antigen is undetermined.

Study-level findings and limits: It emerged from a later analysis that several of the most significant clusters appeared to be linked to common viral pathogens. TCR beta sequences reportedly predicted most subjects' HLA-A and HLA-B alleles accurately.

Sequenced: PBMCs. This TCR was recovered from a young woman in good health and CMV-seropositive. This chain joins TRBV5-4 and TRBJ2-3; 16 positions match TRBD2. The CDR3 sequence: CASSEPGLAGGDTQYF. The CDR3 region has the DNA TGTGCCAGCAGCGAACCGGGACTAGCGGGGGGGGATACGCAGTATTTT.